Reported below is one TCR beta chain. Its antigen is undetermined. The length of the CDR3 is 14 residues. Germline values: CDR1 SGHTS, CDR2 YDEGEE. The study made its TRB cDNA libraries by 5' RACE, adding UMI labels. TCRdb re-called the 5' RACE reads and catalogs CDR3 proteins one per entry, DNA excluded. The sample holds tens of thousands of distinct CDR3 sequences. The data derive from a study of CXCR3-negative and CXCR3-positive naive CD8 T cells. Study-level points and caveats: Naive cells with CXCR3 showed TRB CDR3s that were more hydrophobic than those in CXCR3-negative naive cells.

The rearrangement joins TRBV5-8 to TRBJ2-7; TCRdb outputs TRBD1, but without DNA this stays unchecked. The clonotype comes from a human donor in good health. Some clones in this sample may be carry-over from other donors' samples. The source material was naive CXCR3+ CD8+ T cells from blood. Subset in this sample: CD45RO-CCR7+CD27+CD95- naive CD8+ T cells expressing CXCR3 (TNR3+). The CDR3 reads CASSGGTANYEQYF. The full variable domain, with the rest looked up from reference TRBV5-8 and TRBJ2-7, is EAGVTQSPTHLIKTRGQQATLRCSPISGHTSVYWYQQALGLGLQFLLWYDEGEERNRGNFPPRFSGRQFPNYSSELNVNALELEDSALYLCASSGGTANYEQYFGPGTRLTVT.